One TCR beta chain is described in this entry. Antigen unknown. A library of TCRbeta sequences, prepared with unique molecular identifiers, was generated. MiXCR, run by TCRdb on the PCR reads, gives a single entry per CDR3 protein. The table includes some 600,000 distinct CDR3 sequences, approximately 12% detected once. This entry belongs to a study of T-cell reconstitution after alpha-beta-depleted transplantation in children. General observations from the study: T-cell numbers and diversity, one year after transplant, stemmed largely from T cells that were newly produced. Expanded graft clones numbering several hundred reportedly gave rise to alpha-beta T cells about two months after transplant.

The CDR3 length is 11 residues. V was shortened by 6 bases and J by 8 bases, with 7 bases between the two germline ends. Germline V gene lookup returns CDR1 MDHEN and CDR2 SYDVKM. This clonotype was obtained from a male patient younger than 18 who had a stem cell transplant for acute myeloid leukemia, so the T cells may come from the graft donor. This sequence joins TRBV28 and TRBJ2-2, with D maybe TRBD2 (5 bases). The material sequenced was PBMCs, mostly from graft donor cells, taken 360 days after TCRalphabeta/CD19-depleted stem cell transplant. As DNA, the CDR3 is TGTGCCAGCAGGCGACTAGGGGAGCTGTTTTTT. Translated: CASRRLGELFF.